This T cell receptor (beta chain) was retrieved from a study of cytomegalovirus exposure and HLA in healthy donors. For the study at large: Assignment to the Caucasian-associated ancestry cluster applied to 75% to 85% of the approximately 400 genotyped donors.

60 Vbeta and 13 Jbeta primers were used in PCR. The authors' processing: It was a later analysis that counted roughly 80 million unique TCR beta chains, of which roughly 10 million were shared. Assay: immunoSEQ multiplex PCR; the TCRdb copy retains only in-frame clones and omits some. Clonal size and the V and J genes are those of that table, whereas D and trimming came from the DNA. Among over 100,000 clones listed, 76% were seen once. V gave up 7 bases and J gave up 6 bases; unmatched junction bases: 13. This CDR3 is 15 amino acids long. CDR1 is SEHNR, CDR2 FQNEAQ, per germline (reference sequence).

This clonotype was sampled from a woman in her fifties or sixties in good health and CMV-seropositive. Sequenced input: PBMCs. V usage is TRBV7-9 and J usage is TRBJ1-1; 8 bases agree with TRBD1. CDR3 amino acids: CASTGRGLGPPEAFF. CDR3 DNA: TGTGCCAGCACCGGCAGGGGGCTAGGCCCCCCTGAAGCTTTCTTT.